The entry below gives a single TCR beta chain sequence along with its context. Its cognate antigen is unknown. Germline CDR1 reads SGHTA; CDR2 reads FQGNSA. The CDR3 runs 16 residues. The ends were cut back, 2 bases at V and 2 bases at J, with 15 bases in the middle. These data are taken from a study of T cell repertoires in cytomegalovirus infection. Study results and caveats: The cumulative frequency of public TCR beta families identified carriers of CMV plus the relevant HLA.

Via MiXCR, TCRdb re-called the reads, giving one row per CDR3 protein. Of about 570,000 distinct CDR3 sequences detected, 35% to 50% appear once; the ten largest clones hold around 50%. This clonotype was sampled from a human donor in good health (CMV status not recorded). Some clones in this sample may be carry-over from other donors' samples. This chain connects TRBV7-2 to TRBJ1-2, with TRBD1 as a possible D gene (5 bases). Here the sequenced sample was cultured PBMCs, taken from culture after CMV antigen stimulation. CDR3 region: CASSLRSRGDNYGYTF. As DNA, the CDR3 is TGTGCCAGCAGCTTACGCTCGAGGGGCGACAACTATGGCTACACCTTC.